The 28 T cell receptor beta chains below come from one sample, sequenced in a study of blood T cell repertoires in COVID-19. Method: immunoSEQ multiplex PCR; TCRdb's copy keeps in-frame clones and lacks some. The sample includes approximately 190,000 clones, about 86% of them seen just once. Sequenced sample: PBMCs or T cells enriched from blood (not recorded which). The receptors stem from a woman aged 40 to 49 in a cohort exposed to, infected with or recovered from COVID-19 (not recorded which).

This chain links TRBV30 with TRBJ1-5; TRBD1 aligns across 7 bases. Germline V gene data show CDR1 as GTSNPN and CDR2 as SVGIG (reference sequence). The CDR3 spans 15 residues. The V segment lost 2 bases and the J segment 0 bases; nucleotides outside the gene matches: 4. The CDR3, as DNA: TGTGCCTGGAGTAACAGGGGATATAGCAATCAGCCCCAGCATTTT. Its translation: CAWSNRGYSNQPQHF.

This clone showed up just once. The V and J genes are TRBV6-5 and TRBJ1-3; no firm D call. There are 16 residues in the CDR3. Germline V gene sequence: CDR1 MNHEY, CDR2 SVGAGI. V lost 2 bases, J lost 0 bases, and 11 bases lay in between. CDR3 region: CASSYVRPSSGNTIYF. In nucleotides, the CDR3 is TGTGCCAGCAGTTACGTACGCCCGAGCTCTGGAAACACCATATATTTT.

The chain joins TRBV5-6 to TRBJ2-7; 7 bases map to TRBD1. Looked up from germline, CDR1 is SGHDT and CDR2 is YYEEEE. The CDR3 sequence is 15 residues long. Trimming removed 2 bases from V and 3 bases from J; junction bases left unmatched: 8. CDR3 DNA sequence: TGTGCCAGCAGCTTTCATCGACAGGGCCTCTACGAGCAGTACTTC. Its protein product is CASSFHRQGLYEQYF.

This rearrangement joins TRBV7-9 to TRBJ1-5; perhaps TRBD1 as D (5 bases). V dropped 7 bases and J dropped 4 bases, with 11 bases sitting between them. Germline loops: CDR1 SEHNR, CDR2 FQNEAQ (reference sequence). There are 13 residues in the CDR3. In DNA form, the CDR3 reads TGTGCCAGCACCAACGGGGGGAATCAGCCCCAGCATTTT. It translates to CASTNGGNQPQHF. Supplemented by reference TRBV7-9 and TRBJ1-5, the full variable domain reads DTGVSQNPRHKITKRGQNVTFRCDPISEHNRLYWYRQTLGQGPEFLTYFQNEAQLEKSRLLSDRFSAERPKGSFSTLEIQRTEQGDSAMYLCASTNGGNQPQHFGDGTRLSIL.

The rearrangement uses TRBV13 and TRBJ2-3, with unresolved D. Trimming shortened V by 3 bases and J by 0 bases, and 4 bases separated the two germline ends. CDR3 length equals 13 residues. Per the germline V gene, CDR1 is PRHDT and CDR2 is FYEKMQ (reference sequence). The CDR3 DNA sequence: TGTGCCAGCAGCTTTCCTAGCACAGATACGCAGTATTTT. The encoded protein is CASSFPSTDTQYF. Full variable domain (remainder filled in from reference TRBV13 and TRBJ2-3): AAGVIQSPRHLIKEKRETATLKCYPIPRHDTVYWYQQGPGQDPQFLISFYEKMQSDKGSIPDRFSAQQFSDYHSELNMSSLELGDSALYFCASSFPSTDTQYFGPGTRLTVL.

The rearrangement links TRBV29-1 to TRBJ2-3; D unresolved. Germline values: CDR1 SQVTM, CDR2 ANQGSEA. V dropped 8 bases and J dropped 2 bases, with 14 bases sitting between them. CDR3 length: 13 amino acids. CDR3 bases: TGCAGCCCAGGCCGGCCAAACACAGATACGCAGTATTTT. Amino acids: CSPGRPNTDTQYF.

The J gene is TRBJ1-2, the V gene TRBV29-1; D possibly corresponds to TRBD1 (5 bases). The CDR3 has 15 amino acids. V was shortened by 4 bases and J by 4 bases, with 19 bases between the two germline ends. Germline V gene sequence: CDR1 SQVTM, CDR2 ANQGSEA. CDR3: CSVGGTGPSGYGYTF. As DNA, the CDR3 is TGCAGCGTTGGCGGGACCGGCCCGTCGGGCTATGGCTACACCTTC.

J is TRBJ1-4 and V is TRBV13, with a tentative D call TRBD1 (5 bases). Germline V gives CDR1 PRHDT, CDR2 FYEKMQ (reference sequence). CDR3 length: 17 residues. With 5 bases removed from V and 1 base from J, the gap between germline ends came to 17 bases. CDR3 sequence: CASSLYQGVRTNEKLFF. The CDR3 bases are TGTGCCAGCAGCCTGTATCAAGGGGTGAGAACTAATGAAAAACTGTTTTTT.

This clone was seen just once. The chain carries TRBV25-1 and TRBJ2-4; 8 positions match TRBD2. With V trimmed by 2 bases and J by 1 base, 1 base remained unmatched. This CDR3 comprises 15 residues. Germline values: CDR1 MGHDK, CDR2 SYGVNS. The CDR3 nucleotides read TGTGCCAGCAGTGAAGAGCGGGGGGCCAAAAACATTCAGTACTTC. Translated: CASSEERGAKNIQYF. Filled out from reference TRBV25-1 and TRBJ2-4, the complete variable domain reads EADIYQTPRYLVIGTGKKITLECSQTMGHDKMYWYQQDPGMELHLIHYSYGVNSTEKGDLSSESTVSRIRTEHFPLTLESARPSHTSQYLCASSEERGAKNIQYFGAGTRLSVL.

This clone was picked up one time. The CDR3 spells CASSSAQGFTGELFF. CDR3 coding DNA: TGTGCCAGCAGCTCGGCCCAGGGGTTCACCGGGGAGCTGTTTTTT. The V gene is TRBV6-5, the J gene TRBJ2-2; TRBD1 is a possible D gene (6 bases). Germline CDR1 reads MNHEY; CDR2 reads SVGAGI. CDR3 length equals 15 residues. With 6 bases removed from V and 4 bases from J, the gap between germline ends came to 15 bases.

CDR3 protein: CSVRTGARDSPLHF. In DNA form, the CDR3 reads TGCAGCGTGAGGACAGGGGCGAGGGATTCACCCCTCCACTTT. The chain has TRBV29-1 and TRBJ1-6, with 9 bases matching TRBD1. The CDR3 is made up of 14 amino acids. V shed 6 bases and J 8 bases; nucleotides not matched to a gene: 8. Germline V lookup: CDR1 SQVTM, CDR2 ANQGSEA.

This clone was picked up a small number of times. The chain carries TRBV27 and TRBJ1-1, with D perhaps TRBD1 (5 bases). The CDR3 length is 14 residues. V shed 2 bases and J shed 4 bases, with 11 bases lying between them. Germline V lookup: CDR1 MNHEY, CDR2 SMNVEV (reference sequence). The CDR3 protein is CASSLQGPGTEAFF. Here the CDR3 DNA reads TGTGCCAGCAGTTTACAGGGTCCGGGCACTGAAGCTTTCTTT.

Here the CDR3 DNA reads TGTGCCAGCAGCTTTCGGGACAGCCTAGATACGCAGTATTTT. It translates to CASSFRDSLDTQYF. This chain links TRBV13 with TRBJ2-3; 7 nucleotides line up with TRBD1. Unmatched junction bases numbered 5, after V lost 3 bases and J lost 5 bases. This CDR3 is built from 14 residues. Germline loops: CDR1 PRHDT, CDR2 FYEKMQ (reference sequence). The complete variable domain, with remaining parts taken from reference TRBV13 and TRBJ2-3, reads AAGVIQSPRHLIKEKRETATLKCYPIPRHDTVYWYQQGPGQDPQFLISFYEKMQSDKGSIPDRFSAQQFSDYHSELNMSSLELGDSALYFCASSFRDSLDTQYFGPGTRLTVL.

V and J are TRBV3-1 (or the pseudogene TRBV3-2) and TRBJ1-1; no firm D call. Germline CDR1 LGHDT, CDR2 YNNKEL (reference sequence). The CDR3 has 13 residues. V gave up 4 bases and J gave up 7 bases, with 13 bases separating them. The CDR3 is CASSPRYSLEAFF. DNA for the CDR3: TGTGCCAGCAGCCCCCGTTACAGCCTTGAAGCTTTCTTT.

This chain connects TRBV5-4 to TRBJ1-3, with D perhaps matching TRBD1 (6 bases). This CDR3 region has 16 residues. V lost 4 bases to trimming and J lost 4 bases, with 18 bases between them. Germline lookup yields CDR1 SGHNT and CDR2 YYREEE (reference sequence). This CDR3 is CASSKNAGARGNTIYF. The CDR3 DNA follows: TGTGCCAGCAGCAAAAACGCAGGGGCGAGAGGAAACACCATATATTTT.

This chain connects TRBV28 to TRBJ1-1; D gene unclear. V dropped 1 base and J dropped 3 bases, with 6 bases sitting between them. The CDR3 has 13 residues. The germline V gene encodes CDR1 MDHEN and CDR2 SYDVKM. The CDR3 DNA sequence: TGTGCCAGCAGTTTATCGGGGTACACTGAAGCTTTCTTT. This translates into CASSLSGYTEAFF.

The rearrangement links TRBV5-4 to TRBJ2-7; D remains unclear. The V and J ends lost 4 bases and 2 bases respectively, with 10 bases between them. From germline, CDR1 is SGHNT and CDR2 YYREEE (reference sequence). This CDR3 contains 13 residues. CDR3: CASSRGLAYEQYF. For the CDR3, the DNA is TGTGCCAGCAGCCGCGGCCTAGCCTACGAGCAGTACTTC.

This clone occurred once. J is TRBJ1-1 and V is TRBV2; 9 nucleotides align to TRBD1. This CDR3 spans 17 amino acids. Germline-derived CDR1 and CDR2 are SNHLY and FYNNEI. V shed 8 bases, J shed 3 bases, and the junction held 16 bases outside the gene matches. The CDR3 nucleotides read TGTGCCAGCGATTATGGGGGACAGGGAAGTTCGGACACTGAAGCTTTCTTT. This codes for CASDYGGQGSSDTEAFF.

The V and J genes are TRBV9 and TRBJ2-3; TRBD2 aligns across 8 bases. J lost 5 bases, V lost 4 bases, and 6 bases had no gene match. The germline gives CDR1 SGDLS, CDR2 YYNGEE. This CDR3 has 14 amino acids. The CDR3 nucleotides read TGTGCCAGCAGCCATAGCGGGACGGGAGATACGCAGTATTTT. It encodes CASSHSGTGDTQYF.

The chain has TRBV27 and TRBJ2-1; D remains ambiguous. Trimming took off 2 bases at V and 7 bases at J, with 12 bases between the two ends. CDR1 is MNHEY and CDR2 is SMNVEV in the germline V gene (reference sequence). The CDR3 has 14 residues. CDR3 sequence reads: CASSLTSAANEQFF. In nucleotides, the CDR3 is TGTGCCAGCAGTTTAACGAGTGCGGCTAATGAGCAGTTCTTC.

CDR3 DNA: TGCGCCAGCAGCTTGGACAGGGGGCCTGGAAACACCATATATTTT. Amino acid sequence: CASSLDRGPGNTIYF. This rearrangement joins TRBV5-1 to TRBJ1-3; 9 bases agree with TRBD1. Losses at the gene ends were 0 bases for V and 2 bases for J; bases not matched to a gene: 0. This CDR3 has 15 residues. Per germline, CDR1 SGHRS and CDR2 YFSETQ.

This clone was counted only a few times. Since a much larger clone is just one base distant, this may be a read error. V usage is TRBV4-1 and J usage is TRBJ2-7; 8 bases agree with TRBD1. After removal of 5 bases from V and 2 bases from J, the junction contained 2 bases not matched to a gene. This CDR3 spans 13 amino acids. The V gene's germline CDR1 is MGHRA and CDR2 YSYEKL. This CDR3 reads CASSEDRAYEQYF. The CDR3 DNA reads as TGCGCCAGCAGCGAGGACAGGGCCTACGAGCAGTACTTC.

The chain employs TRBV7-2 and TRBJ2-2; 14 bases are shared with TRBD2. The ends lost 7 bases at V and 1 base at J; junction bases unmatched: 5. Looked up from germline, CDR1 is SGHTA and CDR2 is FQGNSA. The CDR3 spans 17 residues. CDR3 region: CASTLGTSGRNTGELFF. The CDR3 DNA reads as TGTGCCAGCACTCTCGGGACTAGCGGGAGGAACACCGGGGAGCTGTTTTTT.

The genes are TRBV10-3 and TRBJ2-7, with D unclear. V gave up 2 bases and J gave up 6 bases, with 17 bases separating them. There are 15 residues in the CDR3. Germline CDR1 and CDR2: ENHRY and SYGVKD. The CDR3 sequence is CAISEPPLGSSEQYF. DNA for the CDR3: TGTGCCATCAGTGAGCCCCCCCTCGGTTCTAGCGAGCAGTACTTC.

This clone occurred once. The chain combines TRBV6-1 with TRBJ1-1, with 8 nucleotides matching TRBD1. Trimming at V came to 3 bases and at J to 6 bases, leaving 6 bases not matched to a gene. Germline lookup yields CDR1 MNHNS and CDR2 SASEGT. CDR3 length: 14 residues. CDR3 loop: CASSDQGAESEAFF. The CDR3 DNA is TGTGCCAGCAGTGATCAGGGGGCCGAGTCTGAAGCTTTCTTT.

This chain joins TRBV7-7 and TRBJ2-2; tentatively, D is TRBD2 (6 bases). V lost 4 bases and J lost 3, with 12 bases in between. This CDR3 contains 15 residues. Germline CDR1 and CDR2: SSHAT and FNYEAQ (reference sequence). CDR3 DNA sequence: TGTGCCAGCAGCTCCCCGGGACTCTACACCGGGGAGCTGTTTTTT. This translates into CASSSPGLYTGELFF.

The table lists this clone with a count of one. The CDR3 spells CAISEAGVPNTEAFF. In DNA form, the CDR3 reads TGTGCCATCAGTGAGGCAGGGGTCCCGAACACTGAAGCTTTCTTT. The chain uses TRBV10-3 and TRBJ1-1, with D tentatively TRBD1 (6 bases). The germline V and J ends were trimmed by 2 bases and 1 base, with 11 bases remaining between them. The CDR3 length is 15 residues. Germline V CDR1 and CDR2: ENHRY, SYGVKD.

The gene calls are TRBV25-1 and TRBJ2-3; TRBD1 is a possible D gene (6 bases). Trimming removed 3 bases at V and 6 bases at J, with 10 bases between. The germline CDR1 and CDR2 sequences are MGHDK and SYGVNS. The CDR3 is 13 residues long. DNA of the CDR3: TGTGCCAGCAGTGACCAGGGGACGGATACGCAGTATTTT. Translating gives CASSDQGTDTQYF.